This T cell receptor beta chain was retrieved from a study of T cell responses to AZD1222 COVID-19 vaccine. Study-wide findings and caveats: It should be noted that donors were predominantly white British and more often female, and clonal diversity was possibly underestimated. The study found Spike-specific TCR breadth and depth rose after two AZD1222 doses. No day 14 peak samples; only post-peak repertoires were characterized. In the spike-specific TCR repertoire, nearly half reportedly target unmutated variant regions.

Method: immunoSEQ multiplex PCR; TCRdb's copy keeps in-frame clones and lacks some. The sample holds some 150,000 clones, about 90% seen once. The germline V gene encodes CDR1 MNHEY and CDR2 SMNVEV (reference sequence). J lost 9 bases, V lost 4 bases, and 6 bases had no gene match. CDR3 length: 15 amino acids. On this clone itself: Its antigen is still unknown.

The V gene is TRBV27, the J gene TRBJ1-6; 10 bases map to TRBD1. This specimen consisted of peripheral blood, obtained on day 0 of MenACWY control vaccination. The receptor's source is an adult in good health. The CDR3 loop is CASSSDRGLISPLHF. The CDR3 DNA is TGTGCCAGCAGTTCAGACAGGGGGCTCATTTCACCCCTCCACTTT.